This T cell receptor beta chain was sequenced in a study of blood T cell repertoires in COVID-19. Whole-study context: Samples representing acute and convalescent COVID-19 were sourced from the United States, Italy and Spain. PBMCs, B-cell-depleted T cells, or T cells were the source of the cDNA or gDNA that made up the material.

This clone has just one count. This sample includes further DNA sequences coding for the same CDR3. Per the original methods: Using reference gene primer amplification, nucleated cell counts were estimated. Measured with immunoSEQ multiplex PCR; TCRdb has only the in-frame clones, and not every one. V and J calls and clone size are copied from that table; D and trimming were computed from the DNA. This sample has over 250,000 clones, with around 87% found just once. The CDR3 is made up of 14 amino acids. V shed 3 bases, J shed 5 bases, and the junction held 6 bases outside the gene matches. The germline CDR1 and CDR2 sequences are SGDLS and YYNGEE.

The chain links TRBV9 to TRBJ1-1; 8 bases fit TRBD1. The source of this sequence is a woman in her forties or fifties with acute or convalescent COVID-19. The source material was peripheral blood. In nucleotides, the CDR3 is TGTGCCAGCAGCGCAGGACAGGGAGGGACTGAAGCTTTCTTT. Translating it yields CASSAGQGGTEAFF.